This TCR beta chain was sequenced during a study of breast tumors, draining lymph nodes, adjacent tissues. Axillary draining lymph nodes of breast cancer patients supplied the node samples. TCRdb passed the multiplex PCR reads through MiXCR, listing each CDR3 protein once. The sample yields 84,000 or so distinct CDR3 sequences, around 30% seen once. This clonotype was seen ten or more times. Its specificity is not known. Study observations and caveats: Data fit most tumor T cells coming from lymph node, expanding in tumor. Compared with basal-like, luminal-like tumors shared significantly more repertoire with nontumor tissue.

Germline CDR1 and CDR2: SGHTA and FQGNSA. Trimming cost V 0 bases and J 4 bases; bases outside gene matches: 12. This CDR3 spans 19 amino acids. The receptor was isolated from a female donor with breast cancer. Some clones in this sample may be carry-over from other donors' samples. The sequenced sample was axillary lymph node tissue. The chain recombines TRBV7-2 with TRBJ2-2; TRBD2 matches 9 bases. The CDR3 region is CASSLALAGGGRGTGELFF. The CDR3 DNA follows: TGTGCCAGCAGCTTAGCTTTAGCCGGTGGCGGGAGGGGCACCGGGGAGCTGTTTTTT.